The next 16 T cell receptor beta chains were all read from a single sample in a study of CD8 T cells in Susac syndrome (dated by TCRdb to 2018 to 2020). Libraries were made using the immunoSEQ multiplex PCR assay. RNA was extracted using the RNeasy kit, and roughly 0.45 to 1 microgram was reverse transcribed with random hexamers. TCRdb reran the public reads through fastp at Q25 and MiXCR, keeping productive beta chains. Rows matching on CDR3 protein sequence are summarized as one entry with the most common DNA and genes. This sample gives under 200,000 distinct CDR3 sequences in total; around 95% of them show up just once. Together, the top ten hold less than 0.2% of the sample. Sequenced material: CD8+ T cells from PBMCs. The receptors shown here come from a human donor with Susac syndrome.

This chain connects TRBV27 to TRBJ1-5; D not resolved. The germline V and J ends were trimmed by 0 bases and 3 bases, with 12 bases remaining between them. Germline CDR1 is MNHEY and CDR2 is SMNVEV (reference sequence). This CDR3 has 16 residues. CDR3 bases: TGTGCCAGCAGTTTATCGCCCACGGGAAACAATCAGCCCCAGCATTTT. Translated: CASSLSPTGNNQPQHF.

The chain uses TRBV6-5 and TRBJ1-5, with D perhaps matching TRBD1 (6 bases). Germline CDR1 MNHEY, CDR2 SVGAGI. This CDR3 is built from 12 residues. CDR3: CASGQTNQPQHF. The CDR3 DNA reads as TGTGCGTCGGGACAAACAAATCAGCCCCAGCATTTT.

V gene TRBV21-1 combines with J gene TRBJ2-7; the table assigns TRBD1, which was not confirmed against the DNA. TRBV21-1 counts as a pseudogene. This CDR3 is built from 17 residues. CDR3 in DNA: TGTGCCAGCAGCAAAGGGGACAGGGGGCTAACTTCCTACGAGCAGTACTTC. Its protein product is CASSKGDRGLTSYEQYF.

The rearrangement joins TRBV29-1 to TRBJ2-7, with TRBD2 as a possible D gene (7 bases). Trimming stripped 0 bases from V and 3 bases from J, with 12 bases between. CDR3 size: 14 residues. Germline CDR1 is SQVTM and CDR2 is ANQGSEA. Here the CDR3 DNA reads TGCAGCGTTGAAGATCACGGGGGGCTCTACGAGCAGTACTTC. It encodes CSVEDHGGLYEQYF.

The chain carries TRBV4-1 and TRBJ2-7, with D hard to call. Trimming shortened V by 0 bases and J by 1 base, and 10 bases separated the two germline ends. Germline V lookup: CDR1 MGHRA, CDR2 YSYEKL. The CDR3 spans 15 residues. CDR3 residues: CASSQDPSISYEQYF. CDR3 sequence (DNA): TGCGCCAGCAGCCAAGATCCAAGCATTTCCTACGAGCAGTACTTC.

This chain uses TRBV28 with TRBJ2-1, with 8 bases lining up with TRBD2. The CDR3 covers 16 residues. Germline-derived CDR1 and CDR2 are MDHEN and SYDVKM. With V trimmed by 7 bases and J by 5 bases, 13 bases remained unmatched. CDR3 in DNA: TGTGCCAGCATCCCGAAAACCGGGACTAGGAACAATGAGCAGTTCTTC. Translation gives CASIPKTGTRNNEQFF.

The V and J genes are TRBV12-3 or TRBV12-4 and TRBJ2-7; D is tentatively TRBD1 or TRBD2 (5 bases each). The CDR3 totals 16 residues. The V and J ends lost 6 bases and 3 bases respectively, with 21 bases between them. The CDR3 here is CASSQGRLYQVYEQYF. In DNA form, the CDR3 reads TGTGCCAGCAGCCAGGGACGCCTCTATCAGGTCTACGAGCAGTACTTC.

V and J are TRBV12-3 or TRBV12-4 and TRBJ2-7; 8 positions match TRBD1. J lost 5 bases, V lost 5 bases, and 11 bases had no gene match. This CDR3 region has 15 residues. This CDR3 is CASSGARGRGHEQYF. The CDR3, as DNA: TGTGCCAGCAGTGGGGCCCGGGGCAGGGGGCACGAGCAGTACTTC.

V gene TRBV18 combines with J gene TRBJ1-1; a possible D gene is TRBD1 (5 bases). CDR3 length: 13 residues. Trimming pared 4 bases from V and 2 bases from J, leaving 8 bases between. Germline V gene sequence: CDR1 KGHSH, CDR2 LQKENI. The CDR3 protein is CASSRGANTEAFF. For the CDR3, the DNA is TGTGCCAGCTCACGAGGGGCCAACACTGAAGCTTTCTTT.

In its sample, this clonotype was seen a few times. In nucleotides, the CDR3 is TGTGCCAGCGGTCTCAGCTCTGGGGCCAACGTCCTGACTTTC. Amino acids: CASGLSSGANVLTF. This chain connects TRBV9 to TRBJ2-6, with unresolved D. The V end was cut by 7 bases, the J end by 0 bases, with 8 bases between. Germline CDR1 SGDLS, CDR2 YYNGEE. This CDR3 is built from 14 residues.

This chain uses TRBV28 with TRBJ1-5; D perhaps matches TRBD1 (6 bases). This CDR3 has 18 amino acids. Trimming stripped 3 bases from V and 3 bases from J, with 21 bases between. Germline V gives CDR1 MDHEN, CDR2 SYDVKM. The CDR3 coding sequence is TGTGCCAGCAGTTTTCCAAATGACAGGCAGTCTAACAATCAGCCCCAGCATTTT. It specifies CASSFPNDRQSNNQPQHF.

This sequence joins TRBV3-1 and TRBJ2-5; either TRBD1 or TRBD2 may fit D (5 bases each). Trimming shortened V by 4 bases and J by 5 bases, and 14 bases separated the two germline ends. Per the germline V gene, CDR1 is LGHDT and CDR2 is YNNKEL (reference sequence). The CDR3 extends over 14 amino acids. The CDR3 protein is CASSPNLGDETQYF. CDR3 bases: TGTGCCAGCAGCCCTAATTTAGGGGACGAGACCCAGTACTTC.

J is TRBJ2-3 and V is TRBV5-1, with 13 nucleotides matching TRBD2. This CDR3 region has 17 residues. The V gene's germline CDR1 is SGHRS and CDR2 YFSETQ. V shed 4 bases, J shed 4 bases, and the junction held 9 bases outside the gene matches. The CDR3 region is CASSMGLAGTGADTQYF. The CDR3 region has the DNA TGCGCCAGCAGCATGGGACTAGCGGGAACCGGGGCAGATACGCAGTATTTT.

The chain couples TRBV4-1 to TRBJ2-1, with 7 bases identical to TRBD1. V gave up 4 bases and J gave up 1 base; unmatched junction bases: 10. CDR1 is MGHRA, CDR2 YSYEKL, per germline. The CDR3 covers 17 residues. CDR3 nucleotides: TGCGCCAGCAGCCCGATCATCGGGACAGATTCCTACAATGAGCAGTTCTTC. Its translation: CASSPIIGTDSYNEQFF.

The CDR3 DNA reads TGTGCCAGCAGTCAGTCGGTAGGAGCTAACTATGGCTACACCTTC. Residues: CASSQSVGANYGYTF. The chain has TRBV27 and TRBJ1-2; D is unclear. CDR3 size: 15 residues. V lost 5 bases to trimming and J lost 0 bases, with 13 bases between them. Germline assignment: CDR1 MNHEY and CDR2 SMNVEV (reference sequence).

The gene calls are TRBV9 and TRBJ1-1, with D possibly TRBD1 on 5 matching bases. The CDR3 consists of 13 residues. Germline values: CDR1 SGDLS, CDR2 YYNGEE. V gave up 3 bases and J gave up 5 bases, with 11 bases separating them. The CDR3 sequence: CASSAQGRTEAFF. The CDR3, as DNA: TGTGCCAGCAGCGCTCAGGGCCGAACTGAAGCTTTCTTT.